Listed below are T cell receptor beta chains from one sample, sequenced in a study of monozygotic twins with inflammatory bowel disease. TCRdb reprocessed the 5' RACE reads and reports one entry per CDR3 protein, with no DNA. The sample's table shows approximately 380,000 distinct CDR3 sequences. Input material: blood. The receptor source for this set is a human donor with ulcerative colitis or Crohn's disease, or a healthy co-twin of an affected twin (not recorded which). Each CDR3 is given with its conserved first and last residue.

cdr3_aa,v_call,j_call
CASSFGRVGGYTF,TRBV5-6,TRBJ1-2
CASSFGPFSSQYF,TRBV12-3/TRBV12-4,TRBJ2-3
CSVGTSGGDEQFF,TRBV29-1,TRBJ2-1
CASSLARDRGRENTEAFF,TRBV12-3/TRBV12-4,TRBJ1-1
CASSLGGQRYEQYF,TRBV12-3/TRBV12-4,TRBJ2-7
CASSLRSGGFNEQFF,TRBV5-5,TRBJ2-1
CASSGRQGLADTQYF,TRBV7-2,TRBJ2-3
CASSAGLAHSYTGELFF,TRBV7-2,TRBJ2-2
CASSIGPSGNTIYF,TRBV7-3,TRBJ1-3
CASSYAESLGDTQYF,TRBV6-5,TRBJ2-3
CARSLLAGADNEQFF,TRBV7-2,TRBJ2-1
CATSRDGQGIDTQYF,TRBV15,TRBJ2-3
CASSLAGQASPLHF,TRBV27,TRBJ1-6
CASNLGGSNQPQHF,TRBV7-9,TRBJ1-5
CASSLQVSSYNEQFF,TRBV5-1,TRBJ2-1
CASSVWTGDMGRNTEAFF,TRBV9,TRBJ1-1